Ten or more counts support the clone carrying this T cell receptor (beta chain). No antigen is known for it. Prior to thyroid surgery, none of the patients had received any treatment. The sample originates from a study of metastatic and nonmetastatic thyroid tumors. Study-level findings and limits: Relative to benign nodules, malignant thyroid tumors were reportedly characterized by significantly elevated TCR beta diversity in blood and tumor.

There are 17 residues in the CDR3. V lost 4 bases to trimming and J lost 0 bases, with 16 bases between them. Per germline, CDR1 MNHEY and CDR2 SMNVEV (reference sequence). Through MiXCR, TCRdb re-clonotyped the PCR reads. The table includes 25,000 to 30,000 clones, 20% to 25% detected once. The chain links TRBV27 to TRBJ2-1; a possible D gene is TRBD2 (6 bases). The specimen sequenced was blood. The sequence came from a female donor with papillary thyroid cancer or a benign thyroid nodule (not recorded which). Some clones in this sample may be carry-over from other donors' samples. DNA for the CDR3: TGTGCCAGCAGTTATGTCGGGAGCGCCAGCTCCTACAATGAGCAGTTCTTC. Its translation: CASSYVGSASSYNEQFF.